The source of this T cell receptor beta chain is a study of cytomegalovirus exposure and HLA in healthy donors. The V gene end was trimmed by 0 bases and the J gene end by 7 bases; junction bases not matched to a gene: 3. The CDR3 consists of 14 residues. Germline CDR1 and CDR2: SGHDT and YYEEEE. This clone was seen a few times. The antigen is unknown. Overall study findings and caveats: A later analysis showed TCR association rates differing by HLA locus, peaking at DRB1 and lowest at HLA-C. What a later analysis showed was that several of the most significant clusters appeared linked to common viral pathogens.

Primers for the PCR totalled 60 Vbeta and 13 Jbeta. Assay: immunoSEQ multiplex PCR; the TCRdb copy retains only in-frame clones and omits some. The data contain under 200,000 clones, roughly 73% of them singletons. Sequencing was performed on PBMCs. The sequence was collected from a woman aged 30 to 39 in good health and CMV-seronegative. This sequence joins TRBV5-6 and TRBJ2-7; the match to TRBD1 covers 11 bases. The CDR3 is CASSLVGTGGEQYF. The DNA of the CDR3 is TGTGCCAGCAGCTTGGTGGGGACAGGGGGTGAGCAGTACTTC.